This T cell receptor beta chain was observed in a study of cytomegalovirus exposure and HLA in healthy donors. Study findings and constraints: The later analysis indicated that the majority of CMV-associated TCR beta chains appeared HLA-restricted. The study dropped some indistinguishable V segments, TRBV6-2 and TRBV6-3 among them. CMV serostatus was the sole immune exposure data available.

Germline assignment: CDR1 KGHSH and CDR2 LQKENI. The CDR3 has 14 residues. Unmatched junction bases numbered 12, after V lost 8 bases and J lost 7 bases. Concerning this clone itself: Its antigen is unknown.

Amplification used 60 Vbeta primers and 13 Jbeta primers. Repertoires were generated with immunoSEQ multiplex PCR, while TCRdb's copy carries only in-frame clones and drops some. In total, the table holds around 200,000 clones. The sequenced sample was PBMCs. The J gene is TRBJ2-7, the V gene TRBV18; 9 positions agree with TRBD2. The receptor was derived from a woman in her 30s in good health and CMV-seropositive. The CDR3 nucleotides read TGTGCCAGCCAACAGGCGGGGGGGCTCCAGGAGCAGTACTTC. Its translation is CASQQAGGLQEQYF.